The clone carrying this T cell receptor beta chain came up a few times. What it binds is not known. Peripheral blood came from all dose cohorts at three timepoints. From germline, CDR1 is LNHDA and CDR2 SQIVND (reference sequence). Trimming left V 3 bases short and J 2 bases short, with 7 bases between. This CDR3 has 13 residues. This specimen belongs to a study of OX40 agonist ivuxolimab in advanced cancers. General study findings and limits: Specificity for antigen went undetermined in the expanded peripheral T cells.

Measured with immunoSEQ multiplex PCR; TCRdb has only the in-frame clones, and not every one. The sample contains over 80,000 clones, about nine tenths of which appear only once. The sequencing here drew on CD4+ or CD8+ T cells sorted from blood, taken in a trial of the OX40 agonist ivuxolimab. This clonotype originated in an adult with an advanced solid tumor such as melanoma, head and neck, liver or kidney cancer. The chain combines TRBV19 with TRBJ1-1, with D hard to call. The CDR3, as DNA: TGTGCCAGTAGTATTCCCACAAACACTGAAGCTTTCTTT. This gives the protein CASSIPTNTEAFF.